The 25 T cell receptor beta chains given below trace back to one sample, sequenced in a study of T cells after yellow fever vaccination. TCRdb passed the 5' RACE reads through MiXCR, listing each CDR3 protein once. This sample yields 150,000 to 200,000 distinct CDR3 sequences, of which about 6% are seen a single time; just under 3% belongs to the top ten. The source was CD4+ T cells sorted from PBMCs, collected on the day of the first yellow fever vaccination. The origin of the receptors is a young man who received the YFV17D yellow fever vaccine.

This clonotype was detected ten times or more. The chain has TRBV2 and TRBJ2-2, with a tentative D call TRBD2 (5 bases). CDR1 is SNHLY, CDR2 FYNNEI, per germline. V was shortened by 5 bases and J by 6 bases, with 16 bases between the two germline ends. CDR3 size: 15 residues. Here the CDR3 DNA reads TGTGCCAGCAGTTCCCCTAGCAGCATGGCCGGGGAGCTGTTTTTT. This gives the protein CASSSPSSMAGELFF. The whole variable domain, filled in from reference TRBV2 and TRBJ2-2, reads EPEVTQTPSHQVTQMGQEVILRCVPISNHLYFYWYRQILGQKVEFLVSFYNNEISEKSEIFDDQFSVERPDGSNFTLKIRSTKLEDSAMYFCASSSPSSMAGELFFGEGSRLTVL.

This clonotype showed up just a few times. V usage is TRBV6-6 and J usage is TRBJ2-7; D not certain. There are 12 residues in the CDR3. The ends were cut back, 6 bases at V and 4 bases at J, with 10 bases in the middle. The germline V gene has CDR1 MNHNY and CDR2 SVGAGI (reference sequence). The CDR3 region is CASSPNGYEQYV. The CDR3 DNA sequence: TGTGCCAGCAGCCCGAATGGTTACGAGCAGTACGTC.

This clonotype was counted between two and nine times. CDR3 residues: CSASFQGSTDTQYF. CDR3 DNA: TGCAGTGCTAGTTTTCAGGGGAGCACAGATACGCAGTATTTT. The rearrangement links TRBV20-1 to TRBJ2-3; tentative D call: TRBD1 (6 bases). CDR1 and CDR2 (germline): DFQATT, SNEGSKA (reference sequence). V was shortened by 3 bases and J by 0 bases, with 10 bases between the two germline ends. The CDR3 length is 14 residues.

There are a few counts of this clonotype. The CDR3 DNA is TGTGCCAGCAGCTCCTCCGGAGCTCGAGTAATGTTCTTC. Its translation: CASSSSGARVMFF. The V call is TRBV3-1, the J call TRBJ2-1; D unresolved. V shed 5 bases and J shed 15 bases, with 20 bases lying between them. The CDR3 runs 13 residues. Germline V gene data show CDR1 as LGHDT and CDR2 as YNNKEL (reference sequence).

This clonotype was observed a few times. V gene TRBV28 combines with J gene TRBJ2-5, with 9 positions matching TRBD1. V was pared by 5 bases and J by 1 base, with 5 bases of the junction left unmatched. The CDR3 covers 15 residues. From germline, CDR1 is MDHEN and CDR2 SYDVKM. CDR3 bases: TGTGCCAGCAGTCCCGCGACAGGGGGCCAAGAGACCCAGTACTTC. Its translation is CASSPATGGQETQYF.

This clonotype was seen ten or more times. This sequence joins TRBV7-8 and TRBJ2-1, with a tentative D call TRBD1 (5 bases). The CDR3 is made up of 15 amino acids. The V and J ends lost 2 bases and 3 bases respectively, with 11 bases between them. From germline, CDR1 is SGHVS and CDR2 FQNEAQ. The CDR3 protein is CASSLWTWLYNEQFF. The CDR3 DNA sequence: TGTGCCAGCAGCTTATGGACATGGCTCTACAATGAGCAGTTCTTC.

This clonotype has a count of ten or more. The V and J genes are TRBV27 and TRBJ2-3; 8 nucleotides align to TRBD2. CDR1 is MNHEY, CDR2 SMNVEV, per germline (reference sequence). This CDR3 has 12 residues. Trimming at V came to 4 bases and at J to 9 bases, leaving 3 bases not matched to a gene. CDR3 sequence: CASSSGGGTQYF. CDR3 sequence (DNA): TGTGCCAGCAGTTCTGGCGGGGGGACGCAGTATTTT.

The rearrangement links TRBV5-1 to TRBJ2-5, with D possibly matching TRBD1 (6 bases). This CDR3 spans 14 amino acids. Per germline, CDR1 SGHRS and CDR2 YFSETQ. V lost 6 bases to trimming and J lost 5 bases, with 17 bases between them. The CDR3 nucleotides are TGCGCCAGCAACCAACAGACAGGAGGCGAGACCCAGTACTTC. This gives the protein CASNQQTGGETQYF.

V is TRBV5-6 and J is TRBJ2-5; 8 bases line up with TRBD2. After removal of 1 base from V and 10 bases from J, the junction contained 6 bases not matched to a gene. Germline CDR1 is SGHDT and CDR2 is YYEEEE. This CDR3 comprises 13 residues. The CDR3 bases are TGTGCCAGCAGCTTGCACGGGGGGGGAGGCCAGTACTTC. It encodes CASSLHGGGGQYF.

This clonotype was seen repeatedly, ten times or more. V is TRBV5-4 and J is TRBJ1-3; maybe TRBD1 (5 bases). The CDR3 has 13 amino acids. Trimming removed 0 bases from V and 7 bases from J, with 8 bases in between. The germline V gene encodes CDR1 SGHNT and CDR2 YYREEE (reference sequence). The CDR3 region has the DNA TGTGCCAGCAGCTTGGCCCAGGGCAACACCATATATTTT. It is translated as CASSLAQGNTIYF.

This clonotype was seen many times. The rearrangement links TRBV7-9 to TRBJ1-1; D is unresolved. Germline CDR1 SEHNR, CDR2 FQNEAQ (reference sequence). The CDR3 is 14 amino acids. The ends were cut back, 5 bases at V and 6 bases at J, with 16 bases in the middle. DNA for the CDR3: TGTGCCAGCAGCCAATCGATCAGGCTCGCTGAAGCTTTCTTT. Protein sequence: CASSQSIRLAEAFF.

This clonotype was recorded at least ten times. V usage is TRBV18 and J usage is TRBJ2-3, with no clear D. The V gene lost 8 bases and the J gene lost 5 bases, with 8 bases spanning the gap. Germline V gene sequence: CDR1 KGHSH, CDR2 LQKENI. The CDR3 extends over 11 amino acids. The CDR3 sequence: CASRIGDTQYF. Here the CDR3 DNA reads TGTGCCAGCCGAATTGGAGATACGCAGTATTTT.

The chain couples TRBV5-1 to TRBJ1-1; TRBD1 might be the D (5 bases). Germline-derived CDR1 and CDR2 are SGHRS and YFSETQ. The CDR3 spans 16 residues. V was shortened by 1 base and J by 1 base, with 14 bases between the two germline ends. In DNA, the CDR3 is TGCGCCAGCAGCTTGCAATATGGGGGTGCGAACACTGAAGCTTTCTTT. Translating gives CASSLQYGGANTEAFF. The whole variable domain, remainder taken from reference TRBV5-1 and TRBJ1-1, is KAGVTQTPRYLIKTRGQQVTLSCSPISGHRSVSWYQQTPGQGLQFLFEYFSETQRNKGNFPGRFSGRQFSNSRSEMNVSTLELGDSALYLCASSLQYGGANTEAFFGQGTRLTVV.

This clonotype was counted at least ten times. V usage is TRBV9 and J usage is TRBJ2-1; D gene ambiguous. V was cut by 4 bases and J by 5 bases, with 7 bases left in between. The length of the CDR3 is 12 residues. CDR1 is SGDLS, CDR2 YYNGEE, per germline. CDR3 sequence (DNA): TGTGCCAGCAGCAGAACGAACAATGAGCAGTTCTTC. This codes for CASSRTNNEQFF.

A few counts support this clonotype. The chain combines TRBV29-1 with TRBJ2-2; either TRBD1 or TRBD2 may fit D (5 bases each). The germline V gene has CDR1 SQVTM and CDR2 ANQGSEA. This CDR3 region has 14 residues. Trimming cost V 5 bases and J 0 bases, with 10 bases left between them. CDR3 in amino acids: CSVRGASNTGELFF. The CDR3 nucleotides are TGCAGCGTTAGAGGGGCGTCGAACACCGGGGAGCTGTTTTTT.

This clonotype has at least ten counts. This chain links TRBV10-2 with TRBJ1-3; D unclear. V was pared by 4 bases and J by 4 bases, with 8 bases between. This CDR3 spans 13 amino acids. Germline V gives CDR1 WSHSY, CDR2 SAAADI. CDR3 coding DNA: TGCGCCAGCAGTGTGACGGAGGGAAACACCATATATTTT. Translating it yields CASSVTEGNTIYF.

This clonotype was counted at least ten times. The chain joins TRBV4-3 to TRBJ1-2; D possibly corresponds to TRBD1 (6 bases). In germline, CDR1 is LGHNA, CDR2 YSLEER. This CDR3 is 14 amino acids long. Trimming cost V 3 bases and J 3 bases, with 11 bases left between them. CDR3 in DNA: TGCGCCAGCAGCCACGAACAGGGCTACTATGGCTACACCTTC. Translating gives CASSHEQGYYGYTF.

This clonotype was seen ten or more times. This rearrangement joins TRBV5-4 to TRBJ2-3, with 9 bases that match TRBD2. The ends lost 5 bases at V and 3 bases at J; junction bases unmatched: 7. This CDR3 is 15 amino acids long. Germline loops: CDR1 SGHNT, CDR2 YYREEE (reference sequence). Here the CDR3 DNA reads TGTGCCAGCAGTTCCCCCCTAGCGGGGACAGATACGCAGTATTTT. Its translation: CASSSPLAGTDTQYF.

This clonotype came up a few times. The CDR3 region has the DNA TGTGCCAGCAGTTACTCGAAGGACTACGGTGAGCAGTTCTTC. Its protein is CASSYSKDYGEQFF. V usage is TRBV6-5 and J usage is TRBJ2-1; tentatively, D is TRBD2 (6 bases). There are 14 residues in the CDR3. CDR1 MNHEY and CDR2 SVGAGI come from the germline V gene. The V and J ends lost 0 bases and 9 bases respectively, with 12 bases between them.

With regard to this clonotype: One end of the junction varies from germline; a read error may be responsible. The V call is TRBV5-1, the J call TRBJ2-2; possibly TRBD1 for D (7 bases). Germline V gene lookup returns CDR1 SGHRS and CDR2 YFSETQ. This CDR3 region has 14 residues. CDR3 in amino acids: CASSLQGFTGGLFF. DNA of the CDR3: TGCGCCAGCAGCTTACAGGGGTTCACCGGGGGGCTGTTTTTT.

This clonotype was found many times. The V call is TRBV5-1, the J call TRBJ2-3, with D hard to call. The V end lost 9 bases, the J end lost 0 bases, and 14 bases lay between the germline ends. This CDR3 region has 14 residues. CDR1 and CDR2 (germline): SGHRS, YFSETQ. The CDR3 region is CATKDMSSTDTQYF. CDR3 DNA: TGCGCCACCAAAGACATGTCCAGCACAGATACGCAGTATTTT. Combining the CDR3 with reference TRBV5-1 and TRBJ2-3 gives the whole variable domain KAGVTQTPRYLIKTRGQQVTLSCSPISGHRSVSWYQQTPGQGLQFLFEYFSETQRNKGNFPGRFSGRQFSNSRSEMNVSTLELGDSALYLCATKDMSSTDTQYFGPGTRLTVL.

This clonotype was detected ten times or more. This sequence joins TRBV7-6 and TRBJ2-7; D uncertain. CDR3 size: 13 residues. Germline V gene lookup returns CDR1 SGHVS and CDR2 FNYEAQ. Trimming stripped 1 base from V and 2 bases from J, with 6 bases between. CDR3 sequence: CASSLGTAYEQYF. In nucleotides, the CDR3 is TGTGCCAGCAGCTTAGGGACGGCCTACGAGCAGTACTTC.

The CDR3: CSVNQGADTQYF. DNA of the CDR3: TGCAGCGTTAACCAGGGTGCAGATACGCAGTATTTT. The J gene is TRBJ2-3, the V gene TRBV29-1, with a weak D call TRBD1 (5 bases). Germline CDR1 is SQVTM and CDR2 is ANQGSEA. The V gene lost 5 bases and the J gene lost 4 bases, with 10 bases spanning the gap. There are 12 residues in the CDR3.

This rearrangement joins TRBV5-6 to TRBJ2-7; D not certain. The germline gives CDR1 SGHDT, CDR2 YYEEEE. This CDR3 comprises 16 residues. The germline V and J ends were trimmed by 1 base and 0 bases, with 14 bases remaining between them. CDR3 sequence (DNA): TGTGCCAGCAGCTTGCTTTTTGCCGCGAGCTCCTACGAGCAGTACTTC. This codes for CASSLLFAASSYEQYF.

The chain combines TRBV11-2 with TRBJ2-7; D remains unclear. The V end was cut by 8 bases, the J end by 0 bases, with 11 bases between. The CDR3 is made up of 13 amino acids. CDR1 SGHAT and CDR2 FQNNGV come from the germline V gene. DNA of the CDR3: TGTGCCAGCGATTCCGGTGTCTCCTACGAGCAGTACTTC. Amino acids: CASDSGVSYEQYF.